The 20 T cell receptor beta chains below come from one sample, sequenced in a study of T cells in Graves' hyperthyroidism and ophthalmopathy. Researchers amplified the TCR beta CDR3 regions from RNA transcripts. Carried out on the TCR CDR3, a first-round RT-PCR used the HTBI primer set. MiXCR was run by TCRdb on the multiplex PCR reads, yielding one entry per CDR3 protein. The data contain 730,000 or so distinct CDR3 sequences, approximately 18% of them singletons. The material sequenced was blood. The origin of the receptors is a woman between 50 and 59 years old with Graves' hyperthyroidism that later progressed to Graves' ophthalmopathy.

Ten or more counts support this clonotype. The rearrangement links TRBV7-9 to TRBJ1-1; D is uncertain. The CDR3 is made up of 15 amino acids. V gave up 1 base and J gave up 4 bases, with 13 bases separating them. Germline values: CDR1 SEHNR, CDR2 FQNEAQ (reference sequence). CDR3 DNA: TGTGCCAGCAGCTTAGTTCGGCTTTCCGGCACTGAAGCTTTCTTT. It encodes CASSLVRLSGTEAFF.

This clonotype occurred a few times. V is TRBV5-5 and J is TRBJ1-1; a possible D gene is TRBD1 (6 bases). Trimming left V 2 bases short and J 8 bases short, with 13 bases between. CDR1 is SGHKS and CDR2 is YYEKEE in the germline V gene (reference sequence). The CDR3 totals 13 residues. The CDR3: CASSLGGSLEAFF. In DNA form, the CDR3 reads TGTGCCAGCAGCTTAGGGGGTTCGCTGGAAGCTTTCTTT.

In its sample, this clonotype was seen a few times. Here the CDR3 DNA reads TGCAGTGCTTCCGGGACAGGGGACGAAAAACTGTTTTTT. Translation gives CSASGTGDEKLFF. The chain links TRBV20-1 to TRBJ1-4; 10 positions match TRBD1. The V segment lost 5 bases and the J segment 8 bases; nucleotides outside the gene matches: 5. The length of the CDR3 is 13 residues. Per germline, CDR1 DFQATT and CDR2 SNEGSKA (reference sequence).

As regards this clonotype: Given a much more abundant clone one base away, this may be a read error. The V call is TRBV7-9, the J call TRBJ1-2; TRBD1 might be the D (5 bases). CDR3 length: 15 residues. Germline assignment: CDR1 SEHNR and CDR2 FQNEAQ (reference sequence). In DNA form, the CDR3 reads TGTGCCAGCAGCCTTAGGCTAGGGGTGAACTATGGCTACGCCTTC. This codes for CASSLRLGVNYGYAF.

This clonotype was detected ten times or more. The chain uses TRBV10-3 and TRBJ1-5, with D maybe TRBD1 (6 bases). Germline CDR1 ENHRY, CDR2 SYGVKD. V gave up 0 bases and J gave up 2 bases, with 20 bases separating them. This CDR3 has 19 amino acids. Here the CDR3 reads CAISESTGILEWGNQPQHF. The CDR3 DNA follows: TGTGCCATCAGTGAGTCTACAGGGATATTGGAGTGGGGCAATCAGCCCCAGCATTTT.

The CDR3 DNA reads as TGTGCCAGCAGCCACAATAGCGATGCAGAGACCCAGTACTTC. Encoded protein: CASSHNSDAETQYF. V usage is TRBV7-2 and J usage is TRBJ2-5; maybe TRBD2 (5 bases). V dropped 5 bases and J dropped 4 bases, with 14 bases sitting between them. This CDR3 is built from 14 residues. CDR1 and CDR2 (germline): SGHTA, FQGNSA. Full variable domain (outside the CDR3, taken from reference TRBV7-2 and TRBJ2-5): GAGVSQSPSNKVTEKGKDVELRCDPISGHTALYWYRQSLGQGLEFLIYFQGNSAPDKSGLPSDRFSAERTGGSVSTLTIQRTQQEDSAVYLCASSHNSDAETQYFGPGTRLLVL.

This chain connects TRBV4-1 to TRBJ2-7; D tentatively fits TRBD1 or TRBD2 (5 bases each). Trimming took off 0 bases at V and 6 bases at J, with 9 bases between the two ends. There are 13 residues in the CDR3. From germline, CDR1 is MGHRA and CDR2 YSYEKL. CDR3 DNA sequence: TGCGCCAGCAGCCAAGATGGGGGACCCGAGCAGTACTTC. It encodes CASSQDGGPEQYF.

The chain has TRBV9 and TRBJ1-3; tentatively, D is TRBD1 (6 bases). V was trimmed by 3 bases and J by 5 bases, leaving 12 bases between them. Per the germline V gene, CDR1 is SGDLS and CDR2 is YYNGEE. The CDR3 extends over 14 amino acids. This CDR3 reads CASSAHRDRNTIYF. CDR3 in DNA: TGTGCCAGCAGCGCCCACAGGGATCGAAACACCATATATTTT. Full variable domain (remainder filled in from reference TRBV9 and TRBJ1-3): DSGVTQTPKHLITATGQRVTLRCSPRSGDLSVYWYQQSLDQGLQFLIQYYNGEERAKGNILERFSAQQFPDLHSELNLSSLELGDSALYFCASSAHRDRNTIYFGEGSWLTVV.

This chain joins TRBV20-1 and TRBJ1-2; perhaps TRBD1 as D (6 bases). Deletions cut 6 bases from V and 0 bases from J, with 23 bases between. The CDR3 runs to 17 residues. Germline V CDR1 and CDR2: DFQATT, SNEGSKA (reference sequence). The CDR3 loop is CSAPLGQSISANYGYTF. Here the CDR3 DNA reads TGCAGTGCCCCTCTCGGACAGTCCATTTCAGCTAACTATGGCTACACCTTC.

This rearrangement joins TRBV5-1 to TRBJ2-7; D remains ambiguous. Germline V gene data show CDR1 as SGHRS and CDR2 as YFSETQ. The CDR3 consists of 13 residues. Trimming shortened V by 5 bases and J by 5 bases, and 14 bases separated the two germline ends. This CDR3 reads CASSPGDLDEQYF. The CDR3 DNA reads TGCGCCAGCAGTCCTGGCGACCTGGACGAGCAGTACTTC.

V gene TRBV18 combines with J gene TRBJ1-2; D remains ambiguous. The germline V gene encodes CDR1 KGHSH and CDR2 LQKENI. This CDR3 has 14 amino acids. Trimming stripped 0 bases from V and 4 bases from J, with 9 bases between. The CDR3 region has the DNA TGTGCCAGCTCACCACCGCGAGGGCTCTATGGCTACACCTTC. Translation gives CASSPPRGLYGYTF.

This clonotype was observed a few times. V usage is TRBV27 and J usage is TRBJ1-4, with 8 bases identical to TRBD1. Trimming took 1 base from V and 8 from J; bases not matched to a gene: 21. Germline CDR1 is MNHEY and CDR2 is SMNVEV (reference sequence). The CDR3 contains 20 residues. The CDR3 here is CASSLFGPLGQGGYEEKLFF. The CDR3 bases are TGTGCCAGCAGTTTATTCGGTCCACTTGGACAGGGAGGATATGAAGAAAAACTGTTTTTT.

This clonotype was detected only a few times. V usage is TRBV12-3 or TRBV12-4 and J usage is TRBJ2-4; 8 bases match TRBD1. CDR3 length: 15 amino acids. J was trimmed by 7 bases and V by 5 bases; bases with no gene match: 10. In nucleotides, the CDR3 is TGTGCCAGCAGTGGGATTCGACAGGGGAACAACATTCAGTACTTC. It specifies CASSGIRQGNNIQYF.

This clonotype has a single count. The genes are TRBV5-8 and TRBJ2-6; D is uncertain. The CDR3 length is 15 residues. The V end was cut by 0 bases, the J end by 0 bases, with 4 bases between. Germline values: CDR1 SGHTS, CDR2 YDEGEE. CDR3 residues: CASSLDFSGANVLTF. The CDR3 DNA sequence: TGTGCCAGCAGCTTGGACTTCTCTGGGGCCAACGTCCTGACTTTC. The variable domain in full, completed from reference TRBV5-8 and TRBJ2-6, reads EAGVTQSPTHLIKTRGQQATLRCSPISGHTSVYWYQQALGLGLQFLLWYDEGEERNRGNFPPRFSGRQFPNYSSELNVNALELEDSALYLCASSLDFSGANVLTFGAGSRLTVL.

This clonotype was counted many times. This sequence joins TRBV5-1 and TRBJ1-6, with 7 bases fitting TRBD1. The CDR3 is 14 residues long. Germline V gene sequence: CDR1 SGHRS, CDR2 YFSETQ. J lost 10 bases, V lost 5 bases, and 9 bases had no gene match. This CDR3 is CASSSQGWGSPLHF. For the CDR3, the DNA is TGCGCCAGCAGTTCACAGGGGTGGGGGTCACCCCTCCACTTT.

This clonotype was counted a few times. A much bigger clone sits one base away, suggesting this may be a read error. The CDR3 carries no conserved terminal phenylalanine or tryptophan, so it likely arises from a read error. The chain has TRBV11-2 and TRBJ1-6, with no clear D. The CDR3 is made up of 15 amino acids. With 2 bases removed from V and 4 bases from J, the gap between germline ends came to 9 bases. The germline V gene has CDR1 SGHAT and CDR2 FQNNGV. CDR3: CASSLSGSYNSPLHC. The CDR3 DNA follows: TGTGCCAGCAGCTTATCGGGCAGTTATAATTCACCCCTCCACTGT.

This clonotype has at least ten counts. This sequence joins TRBV3-1 and TRBJ2-3; tentatively, D is TRBD1 or TRBD2 (5 bases each). The CDR3 spans 15 residues. Deletions cut 2 bases from V and 3 bases from J, with 12 bases between. Germline CDR1 LGHDT, CDR2 YNNKEL (reference sequence). CDR3 DNA sequence: TGTGCCAGCAGCCAACTTCGGGGCAGGACAGATACGCAGTATTTT. Translating gives CASSQLRGRTDTQYF.

This clonotype was observed a handful of times. This rearrangement joins TRBV12-3 or TRBV12-4 to TRBJ2-2; the match to TRBD1 covers 8 bases. This CDR3 region has 17 residues. The junction had 10 bases not matched to a gene; V was cut back by 7 bases and J by 0 bases. The CDR3 protein is CASTPITTGANTGELFF. Written as DNA, the CDR3 is TGTGCCAGCACCCCCATTACGACAGGGGCGAACACCGGGGAGCTGTTTTTT.

There are many counts of this clonotype. This sequence joins TRBV3-1 and TRBJ2-3; 11 bases fit TRBD1. Germline V gene lookup returns CDR1 LGHDT and CDR2 YNNKEL (reference sequence). V trimming: 0 bases; J trimming: 5 bases; junction bases outside the gene matches: 4. The CDR3 covers 16 residues. The chain's CDR3 is CASSQEDRGLKDTQYF. CDR3 sequence (DNA): TGTGCCAGCAGCCAAGAGGACAGGGGGCTCAAAGATACGCAGTATTTT.

The genes are TRBV6-1 and TRBJ1-5; TRBD1 might be the D (6 bases). V was shortened by 5 bases and J by 6 bases, with 20 bases between the two germline ends. In germline, CDR1 is MNHNS, CDR2 SASEGT. The CDR3 sequence is 16 residues long. As DNA, the CDR3 is TGTGCCAGCAGTCCCAGCCCCGGGGGGCGAGCTCAGCCCCAGCATTTT. This encodes CASSPSPGGRAQPQHF.